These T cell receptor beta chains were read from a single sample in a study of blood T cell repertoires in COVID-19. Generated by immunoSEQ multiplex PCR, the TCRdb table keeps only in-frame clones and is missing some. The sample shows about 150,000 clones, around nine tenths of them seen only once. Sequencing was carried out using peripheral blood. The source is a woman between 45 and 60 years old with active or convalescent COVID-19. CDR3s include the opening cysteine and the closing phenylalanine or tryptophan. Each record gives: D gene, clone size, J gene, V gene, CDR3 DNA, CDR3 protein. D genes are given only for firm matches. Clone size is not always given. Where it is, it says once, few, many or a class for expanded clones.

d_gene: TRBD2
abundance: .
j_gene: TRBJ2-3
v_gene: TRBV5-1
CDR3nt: TGCGCCAGCAGACATGCGACTAGCGGTGGGACAGATACGCAGTATTTT
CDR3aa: CASRHATSGGTDTQYF

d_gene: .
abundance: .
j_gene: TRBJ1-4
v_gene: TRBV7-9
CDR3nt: TGTGCCAGCAGCTCACTGGCGGCAGGGATATTAGGAAAACTGTTTTTT
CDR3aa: CASSSLAAGILGKLFF

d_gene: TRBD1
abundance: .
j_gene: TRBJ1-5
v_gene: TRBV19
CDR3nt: TGTGCCAGTAGTAACCGGGACAGTGTTTTCCAGCCCCAGCATTTT
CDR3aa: CASSNRDSVFQPQHF

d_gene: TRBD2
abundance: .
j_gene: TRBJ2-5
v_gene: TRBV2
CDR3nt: TGTGCCAGCAGGATGAGCGGGGGAGAACAAGAGACCCAGTACTTC
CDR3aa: CASRMSGGEQETQYF

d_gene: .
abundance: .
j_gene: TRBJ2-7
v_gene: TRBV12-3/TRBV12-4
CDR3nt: TGTGCCAGCAGTTTCAGGGGCTACGAGCAGTACTTC
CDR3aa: CASSFRGYEQYF

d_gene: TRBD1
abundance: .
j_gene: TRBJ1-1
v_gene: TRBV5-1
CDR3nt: TGCGCCAGCAGCCCCGGGACAGCTGAAGCTTTCTTT
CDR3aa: CASSPGTAEAFF

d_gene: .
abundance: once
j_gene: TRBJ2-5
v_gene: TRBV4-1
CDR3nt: TGCGCCACCAGCGGTAGATTTGCCCCTGAGACCCAGTACTTC
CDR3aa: CATSGRFAPETQYF

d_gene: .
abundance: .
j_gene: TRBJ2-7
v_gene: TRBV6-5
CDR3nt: TGTGCCAGCAGACTAGCAAAATACGAGCAGTACTTC
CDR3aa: CASRLAKYEQYF

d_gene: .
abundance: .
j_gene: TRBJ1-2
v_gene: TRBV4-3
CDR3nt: TGCGCCAGCAGCCAAGATTTAACTCTTAACTATGGCTACACCTTC
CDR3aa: CASSQDLTLNYGYTF

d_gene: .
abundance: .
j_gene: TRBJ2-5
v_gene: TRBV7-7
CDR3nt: TGTGCTAGCAGCCCCCGTCCAGGGAACGGGGAGACCCAGTACTTC
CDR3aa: CASSPRPGNGETQYF

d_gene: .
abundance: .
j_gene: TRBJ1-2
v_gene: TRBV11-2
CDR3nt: TGTGCCAGCAGCTTGAACGAGTATGGCTACACCTTC
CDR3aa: CASSLNEYGYTF

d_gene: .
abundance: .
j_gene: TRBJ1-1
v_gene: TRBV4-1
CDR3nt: TGCGCCAGCAGCCCCCCCCAGCAGGGGAACACTGAAGCTTTCTTT
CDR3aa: CASSPPQQGNTEAFF

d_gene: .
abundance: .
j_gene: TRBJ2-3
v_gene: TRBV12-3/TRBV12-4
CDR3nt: TGTGCCAGCAGTAGAGCGGGCACAGATACGCAGTATTTT
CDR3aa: CASSRAGTDTQYF

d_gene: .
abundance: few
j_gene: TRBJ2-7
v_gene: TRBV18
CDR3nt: TGTGCCAGCTCACCAGGGGCCGGCAACGAGCAGTACTTC
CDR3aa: CASSPGAGNEQYF

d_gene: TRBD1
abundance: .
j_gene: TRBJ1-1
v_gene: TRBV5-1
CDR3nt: TGCGCCAGCAGCGATCAGGGGGTGAACACTGAAGCTTTCTTT
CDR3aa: CASSDQGVNTEAFF

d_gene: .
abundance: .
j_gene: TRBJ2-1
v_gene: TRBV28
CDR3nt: TGTGCCAGCAGTTTAGGGCCGGTCGAGCAGTTCTTC
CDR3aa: CASSLGPVEQFF

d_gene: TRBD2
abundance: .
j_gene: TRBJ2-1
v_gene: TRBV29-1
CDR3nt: TGCAGCGTTCGGCATGTGGGGACTAGCGGGGGGGCCGGAGATGAGCAGTTCTTC
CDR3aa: CSVRHVGTSGGAGDEQFF

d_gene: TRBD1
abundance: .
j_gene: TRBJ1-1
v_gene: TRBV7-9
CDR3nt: TGTGCCAGCAGATTGGGACAGGGGGTCGGGGATAGGGCTGAAGCTTTCTTT
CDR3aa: CASRLGQGVGDRAEAFF

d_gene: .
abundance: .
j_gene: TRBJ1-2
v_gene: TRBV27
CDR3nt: TGTGCCAGCAGTCTCACCCAGCGACCTAATGGCTACACCTTC
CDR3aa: CASSLTQRPNGYTF

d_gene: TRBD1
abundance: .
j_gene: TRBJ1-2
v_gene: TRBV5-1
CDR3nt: TGCGCCAGCAGCTTGGGACGGACAGGGGATTACTATGGCTACACCTTC
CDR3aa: CASSLGRTGDYYGYTF

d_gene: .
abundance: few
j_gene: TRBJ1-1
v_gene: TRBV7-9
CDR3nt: TGTGCCAGCAGCTTAGGGCCCGGGACTGGTGAAGCTTTCTTT
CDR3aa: CASSLGPGTGEAFF

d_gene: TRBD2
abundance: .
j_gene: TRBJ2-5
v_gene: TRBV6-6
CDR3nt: TGTGCCAGCAGTGCGACTAGCGGGAGGGGAGAGACCCAGTACTTC
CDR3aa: CASSATSGRGETQYF

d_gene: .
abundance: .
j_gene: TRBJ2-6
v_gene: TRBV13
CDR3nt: TGTGCCAGCACCACCCGGGGGGCCAACGTCCTGACTTTC
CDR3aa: CASTTRGANVLTF

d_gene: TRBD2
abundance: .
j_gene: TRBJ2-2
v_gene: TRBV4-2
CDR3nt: TGTGCCAGCAGCTTTGCGGGAGGTACCGGGGAGCTGTTTTTT
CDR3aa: CASSFAGGTGELFF

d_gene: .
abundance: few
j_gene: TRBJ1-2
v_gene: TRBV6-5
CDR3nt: TGTGCCAGCAGTCTCTCAGGGGTAGGCTACACCTTC
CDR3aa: CASSLSGVGYTF

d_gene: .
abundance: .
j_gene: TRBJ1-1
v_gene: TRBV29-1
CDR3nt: TGCAGCGCGGGACCACAGAGAACTGAAGCTTTCTTT
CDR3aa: CSAGPQRTEAFF

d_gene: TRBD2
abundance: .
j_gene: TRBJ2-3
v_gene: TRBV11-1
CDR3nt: TGTGCCAGCAGCCCCGGGACTAGCGGGAGCACAGATACGCAGTATTTT
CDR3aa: CASSPGTSGSTDTQYF

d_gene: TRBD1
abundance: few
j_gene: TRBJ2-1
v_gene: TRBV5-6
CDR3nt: TGTGCCAGCAGCCATGCCGGACGGGGGACAGGGGCCTACAATGAGCAGTTCTTC
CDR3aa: CASSHAGRGTGAYNEQFF

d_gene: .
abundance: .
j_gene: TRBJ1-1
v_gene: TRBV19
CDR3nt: TGTGCCAGTAGTATGAATAAAGGTACAGCTGAAGCTTTCTTT
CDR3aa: CASSMNKGTAEAFF

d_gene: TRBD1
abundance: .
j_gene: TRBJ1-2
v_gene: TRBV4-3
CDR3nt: TGCGCCAGCAGCCAAGTTACAGGGGCTGGTGGCTACACCTTC
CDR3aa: CASSQVTGAGGYTF

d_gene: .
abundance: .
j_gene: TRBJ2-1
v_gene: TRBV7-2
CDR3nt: TGTGCCAGCAGCTTAGGAAGGCGTCCGGAGGGTGAGCAGTTCTTC
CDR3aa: CASSLGRRPEGEQFF

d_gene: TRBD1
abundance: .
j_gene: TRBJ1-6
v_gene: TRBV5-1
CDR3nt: TGCGCCAGCAGCCCGGGACAGGGGAGGTATAATTCACCCCTCCACTTT
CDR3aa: CASSPGQGRYNSPLHF

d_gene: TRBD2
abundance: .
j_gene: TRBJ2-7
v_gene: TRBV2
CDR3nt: TGTGCCATGCCGGGGGGTGCTGGCGAGCAGTACTTC
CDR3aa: CAMPGGAGEQYF

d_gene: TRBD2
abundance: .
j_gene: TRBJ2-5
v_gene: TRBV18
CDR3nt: TGTGCCAGCTCTCTAACTAGCGGACAAGAGACCCAGTACTTC
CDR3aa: CASSLTSGQETQYF

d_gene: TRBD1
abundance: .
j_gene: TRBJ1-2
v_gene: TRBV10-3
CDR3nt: TGTGCCATCAGGGGACAGGGGGCGGATGGCTACACCTTC
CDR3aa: CAIRGQGADGYTF

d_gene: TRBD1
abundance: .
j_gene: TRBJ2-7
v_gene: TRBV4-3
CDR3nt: TGCGCCAGCAGCCCCGGGACAGGGGGCTACGAGCAGTACTTC
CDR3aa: CASSPGTGGYEQYF

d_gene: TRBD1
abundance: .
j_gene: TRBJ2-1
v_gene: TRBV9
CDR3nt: TGTGCCAGCAGCGTAGGCCAGGGGGTATTCCATGAGCAGTTCTTC
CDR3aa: CASSVGQGVFHEQFF

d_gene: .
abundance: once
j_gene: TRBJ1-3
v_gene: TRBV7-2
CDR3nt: TGTGCCAGCAGCAGAGGCCAGAGTGGAAACACCATATATTTT
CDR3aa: CASSRGQSGNTIYF

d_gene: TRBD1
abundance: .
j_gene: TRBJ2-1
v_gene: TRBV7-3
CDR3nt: TGTGCCAGCAGCTTACGGTCTGGGACAGGGGCAAACAATGAGCAGTTCTTC
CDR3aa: CASSLRSGTGANNEQFF

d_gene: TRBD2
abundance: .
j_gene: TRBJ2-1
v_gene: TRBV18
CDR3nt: TGTGCCAGCTCACCGGGACTAGCGGGAGTAGGCACAGCCGCGTTCGAGCAGTTCTTC
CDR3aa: CASSPGLAGVGTAAFEQFF

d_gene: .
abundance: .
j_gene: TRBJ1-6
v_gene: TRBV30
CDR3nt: TGTGCCTGGAAGGGGCTCCCAGGAGGGAATTCACCCCTCCACTTT
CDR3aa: CAWKGLPGGNSPLHF

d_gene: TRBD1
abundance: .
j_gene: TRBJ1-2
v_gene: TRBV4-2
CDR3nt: TGTGCCAGCAGCCAGCCCGGGACAGGGGATTACTATGGCTACACCTTC
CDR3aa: CASSQPGTGDYYGYTF

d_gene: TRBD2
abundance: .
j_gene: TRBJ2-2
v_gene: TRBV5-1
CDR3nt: TGCGCCAGCAGCGCATTAGCGGGGGGAAACACCGGGGAGCTGTTTTTT
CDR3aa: CASSALAGGNTGELFF

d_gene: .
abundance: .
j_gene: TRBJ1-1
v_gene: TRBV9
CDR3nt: TGTGCCAGCAGCGTACAAACAACCAGGGGCACTGAAGCTTTCTTT
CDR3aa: CASSVQTTRGTEAFF

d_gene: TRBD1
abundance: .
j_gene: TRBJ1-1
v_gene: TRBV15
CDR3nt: TGTGCCACCAGCAGACCGGGACAGGAGAACACTGAAGCTTTCTTT
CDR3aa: CATSRPGQENTEAFF

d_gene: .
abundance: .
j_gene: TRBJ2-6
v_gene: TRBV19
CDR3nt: TGTGCCAGTAGTACCGGTAACAGGGCTGGGGCCAACGTCCTGACTTTC
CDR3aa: CASSTGNRAGANVLTF

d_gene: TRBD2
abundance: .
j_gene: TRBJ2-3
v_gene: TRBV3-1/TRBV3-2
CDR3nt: TGTGCCAGCAGCCAAGAGTTATGGCGGGAGGGCCAAGATACGCAGTATTTT
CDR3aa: CASSQELWREGQDTQYF

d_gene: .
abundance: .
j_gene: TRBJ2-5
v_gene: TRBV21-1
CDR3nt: TGTGCCAGCAGCAGGTGGGAGGGAGAAGAGACCCAGTACTTC
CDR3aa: CASSRWEGEETQYF